This T cell receptor beta chain was captured in a study of T-cell memory formation after mild COVID-19 (dated by TCRdb to the early 2020s). Broadly, across the study: Most TCR sequence clusters were specific to one of the two donors. T-cell clones expanding and contracting after mild COVID-19 in a couple of donors were tracked by longitudinal TCRalpha and TCRbeta repertoire sequencing. The cohort was made up of two young adult volunteers, one female and one male, who were previously healthy.

Study-wide findings and limitations: Some responding clones were detected in pre-infection memory, which suggested that pre-existing cross-reactive memory T cells had joined the SARS-CoV-2 response. From day 15 to 85, contracting clones showed balanced CD4/CD8 phenotypes, whereas a second wave of clones that expanded from day 15 to 37 leaned towards CD4+. The study covered only two mild cases, and larger cohorts including severe cases with pre-infection samples were considered necessary. Contracting CD4+ clones were found mainly in CM and EM memory subsets, while CD8+ clones were enriched in EMRA. Whether the second-wave clones peaking on day 37 were SARS-CoV-2 specific was not confirmed.

Ficoll-Paque density gradient centrifugation was the method used to isolate PBMCs. Trimming costs V 2 bases and J 6 bases, and their ends lie 6 bases apart. The CDR3 runs 12 residues from the cysteine to the phenylalanine. Kept here is only the CDR3 DNA, which spans 36 bases and is read in frame from base 1. Via the germline V gene, CDR1 is KGHSH and CDR2 LQKENI. TCRdb records Illumina NovaSeq 6000 as the sequencer. TCRalpha and TCRbeta cDNA libraries were built by 5'RACE with constant-segment primers, adding sample barcodes and unique molecular identifiers. RNA was extracted from every sample with Trizol reagent. Library amplification was performed in two PCR steps, and a second sample barcode and Illumina TruSeq adapters were introduced in the second step. Sequencing of libraries was performed on an Illumina NovaSeq with 2 x 150 bp paired-end reads. On the authors' methods: Reads were demultiplexed and collapsed into UMI-guided consensus sequences with migec v1.2.7. Using mixcr v2.1.11, the UMI consensuses were aligned to TRA and TRB V and J templates and assembled into clonotypes. Expanded or contracted clonotypes were those called significant by both edgeR and NoisET, with noise models trained on biological replicates. For edgeR calls, the thresholds were a false discovery rate-adjusted p below 0.01 and a log2 fold-change of 1. As an exploratory analysis of dynamics, max-normalized trajectories of the 1000 most abundant clonotypes were examined by PCA with hierarchical clustering. Separately sequenced CD4+ and CD8+ repertoires were used to assign the CD4 or CD8 phenotype of responding clones. TCRdb reprocessed the public reads (quality trimming at Q25 with fastp, clone calling with MiXCR) and kept in-frame beta chains. Each record represents a unique CDR3 protein, reported with the most common genes and DNA among its rows. What appears here as the V and J calls and clone size reflects TCRdb's work, not the paper's. The sample yields just over 300,000 distinct CDR3 sequences; roughly 19% were counted once. The ten largest clones add up to around 21% of the sample.

There are a few counts of this clonotype. Its antigen is unknown. No base-level quality is on record; no much larger clone is a single base apart. Recombination joined TRBV18 with TRBJ2-3; no D gene can be assigned with confidence. The origin of this receptor is a man younger than 30 who had mild COVID-19 (a few samples of this study predate the infection). The sample titles of this study are shuffled in the database, so cell type and time point are left out; the donor was told from shared clones. Material: PBMCs or a T cell subset sorted from them (not recorded which). Read as DNA, the sequence is TGTGCCAGCTCACCAGTCGGGGATACGCAGTATTTT. It encodes CASSPVGDTQYF.